This T cell receptor beta chain is drawn from a study of blood T cell repertoires in COVID-19. Study in general: The cDNA or gDNA used as material had been derived from T cells, B-cell-depleted T cells, or PBMCs.

Libraries were prepared by immunoSEQ multiplex PCR; TCRdb keeps only in-frame clonotypes and omits some of them. The sample carries some 150,000 clones, approximately 80% recorded once. The receptor comes from a man in his sixties with acute or convalescent COVID-19. Sequencing used peripheral blood.

This CDR3 is CASSLNRGAGTMNTEAFF. The CDR3 DNA is TGTGCCAGCAGCTTAAATCGGGGCGCAGGGACTATGAACACTGAAGCTTTCTTT. This rearrangement joins TRBV7-9 to TRBJ1-1; D may be TRBD1 (5 bases). Trimming left V 2 bases short and J 0 bases short, with 19 bases between. Germline-derived CDR1 and CDR2 are SEHNR and FQNEAQ (reference sequence). This CDR3 has 18 residues.